Included here is one T cell receptor (beta chain) sequence, with context. Its antigen is unknown. No much larger clone exists at a distance of one base, and base qualities are not known. This entry belongs to a study of blood T cell repertoires in COVID-19 (dated by TCRdb to about 2020). Regarding the research as a whole: The collaborator samples originated in the United States, Italy and Spain and spanned the acute and convalescent phases of COVID-19. The material from the prospective study consisted of cDNA or gDNA derived from T cells, B-cell-depleted T cells, or PBMCs. The dataset comprised deeply sampled blood TCRbeta repertoires from subjects exposed to, actively infected with, or recovered from COVID-19. The repertoires were made available in a free public database intended to serve as a resource for research on the immune response to SARS-CoV-2. Samples came from the ongoing ImmuneRACE study (first 160 participants) plus 1,254 subjects from 6 global collaborators. Sample metadata almost always included a de-identified subject ID, COVID-19 status, age in years and sex. Where HLA class I and class II types were available, the types were taken from metadata supplied by the sample provider, not from assay-based typing.

Each collaborating institution followed its own protocols to collect whole blood in K2EDTA tubes. For TCRbeta analysis, collaborator samples were shipped as frozen whole blood, as isolated PBMCs, or as DNA extracted from either sample type. The study at large found these results: How much clinical and demographic metadata was included differed by source and by participant, and the metadata was provided uncurated.

TCRbeta CDR3 regions were amplified from genomic DNA by means of the immunoSEQ Assay, a bias-controlled multiplex PCR. The authors processed their data as follows. Within the assay, amplification of reference gene primers was used to estimate how many nucleated cells each sample contained. To quantify the absolute abundance of each unique TCRbeta CDR3 rearrangement, sequence reads were collapsed and filtered. Productive Simpson clonality was computed per sample as the square root of Simpson's diversity index over productive rearrangements. Here the immuneACCESS table is served through TCRdb, limited to in-frame sequences with V and J called. Missing clones are a known gap in these copies; in checked studies unresolved V genes cover under half, and the rest lacks a known reason. The V and J calls and clone size are taken from that table; D and trimming were inferred from the DNA. This sample gives about 270,000 clones in total; over 75% of them show up just once. The top ten clones comprise less than 10% of the sample.

As encoded in the germline V gene, CDR1 is SGHAT while CDR2 is FQNNGV. The CDR3 starts with the cysteine, ends with the phenylalanine, and has 13 residues. Just the 39-base CDR3 DNA is kept, in frame starting at base 1. Trimming costs V 5 bases and J 5 bases, and their ends lie 9 bases apart. Source material: peripheral blood. The source is a human donor in a cohort sampled during active COVID-19. This chain joins TRBV11-2 to TRBJ2-2, with the D gene call left open. The DNA sequence is as follows: TGTGCCAGCAGCCAAGTCCAGACCGGGGAGCTGTTTTTT. The resulting protein is CASSQVQTGELFF.